These 27 T cell receptor beta chains were all obtained from the same sample, sequenced in a study of blood T cell repertoires in COVID-19. Some clones are missing from TCRdb's copy, which holds only in-frame ones; the method was immunoSEQ multiplex PCR. Of 250,000 to 350,000 clones listed, 92% are singletons. Sequencing was done on a sample of PBMCs or T cells enriched from blood (not recorded which). The receptors stem from a woman in her 30s who had recovered from COVID-19.

A single count supports this clone. V and J are TRBV7-9 and TRBJ2-2, with 8 bases fitting TRBD1. J was trimmed by 2 bases and V by 5 bases; bases with no gene match: 4. The CDR3 length is 15 residues. Germline-derived CDR1 and CDR2 are SEHNR and FQNEAQ (reference sequence). CDR3 coding DNA: TGTGCCAGCAGCCCCAGGGGGCTTAACACCGGGGAGCTGTTTTTT. It specifies CASSPRGLNTGELFF.

The chain uses TRBV5-8 and TRBJ1-2; TRBD1 might be the D (5 bases). The CDR3 is made up of 13 amino acids. Germline V gene lookup returns CDR1 SGHTS and CDR2 YDEGEE. V was pared by 2 bases and J by 6 bases, with 11 bases between. The CDR3 sequence: CASSFSGFDGYTF. For the CDR3, the DNA is TGTGCCAGCAGCTTTTCAGGGTTCGATGGCTACACCTTC.

This clone was picked up one time. This chain joins TRBV6-5 and TRBJ2-2, with D perhaps TRBD1 (5 bases). This CDR3 comprises 14 residues. Per the germline V gene, CDR1 is MNHEY and CDR2 is SVGAGI. The V end was cut by 4 bases, the J end by 2 bases, with 8 bases between. DNA of the CDR3: TGTGCCAGCAGTTCCAGGACAAACACCGGGGAGCTGTTTTTT. Protein: CASSSRTNTGELFF.

This chain's CDR3 is CASSLAGDSPLHF. CDR3 DNA sequence: TGTGCCAGCAGCTTGGCAGGGGATTCACCCCTCCACTTT. V usage is TRBV5-5 and J usage is TRBJ1-6, with TRBD1 as a possible D gene (6 bases). Germline CDR1 is SGHKS and CDR2 is YYEKEE (reference sequence). V lost 0 bases to trimming and J lost 8 bases, with 6 bases between them. The CDR3 contains 13 residues.

V and J are TRBV4-1 and TRBJ2-4, with D tentatively TRBD2 (5 bases). Per the germline V gene, CDR1 is MGHRA and CDR2 is YSYEKL. The germline V and J ends were trimmed by 1 base and 8 bases, with 9 bases remaining between them. The CDR3 spans 13 residues. CDR3 DNA: TGCGCCAGCAGCCAAGTGGGAGCTTACATTCAGTACTTC. This translates into CASSQVGAYIQYF.

V is TRBV27 and J is TRBJ2-5, with D perhaps matching TRBD1 (6 bases). V lost 6 bases, J lost 3 bases, and 17 bases lay in between. The CDR3 loop spans 15 amino acids. Germline lookup yields CDR1 MNHEY and CDR2 SMNVEV (reference sequence). CDR3 DNA sequence: TGTGCCAGCAGCCTGCTAGGGACACCTGAAGAGACCCAGTACTTC. Translating gives CASSLLGTPEETQYF.

The chain is built from TRBV5-5 and TRBJ2-1, with no clear D. Germline-derived CDR1 and CDR2 are SGHKS and YYEKEE (reference sequence). V lost 1 base to trimming and J lost 2 bases, with 10 bases between them. The CDR3 has 15 amino acids. The CDR3, as DNA: TGTGCCAGCAGCTTGCTGGTAACAACCTACAATGAGCAGTTCTTC. This encodes CASSLLVTTYNEQFF.

The rearrangement uses TRBV2 and TRBJ1-2; possible D gene TRBD1, 5 bases. The germline V gene has CDR1 SNHLY and CDR2 FYNNEI. V was cut by 2 bases and J by 8 bases, with 12 bases left in between. CDR3 length: 13 residues. The CDR3 region is CASSELQGGGYTF. The CDR3, as DNA: TGTGCCAGCAGTGAACTTCAGGGTGGCGGCTACACCTTC.

The chain recombines TRBV7-8 with TRBJ1-6, with a weak D call TRBD1 (6 bases). This CDR3 spans 14 amino acids. V was cut by 1 base and J by 10 bases, with 11 bases left in between. Germline-derived CDR1 and CDR2 are SGHVS and FQNEAQ. This chain's CDR3 is CASSLGQDGSPLHF. In nucleotides, the CDR3 is TGTGCCAGCAGCTTAGGACAGGATGGCTCACCCCTCCACTTT.

The chain is built from TRBV6-2 or TRBV6-3 and TRBJ1-2, with unresolved D. Trimming left V 6 bases short and J 5 bases short, with 10 bases between. Germline V CDR1 and CDR2: MNHEY, SVGEGT. The CDR3 runs 12 residues. The CDR3 spells CASSNAGYGYTF. For the CDR3, the DNA is TGTGCCAGCAGCAATGCGGGGTATGGCTACACCTTC.

This clone was recorded only once. This rearrangement joins TRBV19 to TRBJ1-5; TRBD1 matches 12 bases. Looked up from germline, CDR1 is LNHDA and CDR2 is SQIVND (reference sequence). This CDR3 comprises 19 residues. V gave up 2 bases and J gave up 3 bases; unmatched junction bases: 11. Here the CDR3 DNA reads TGTGCCAGTAGTATAAGGGGGACAGGGGGCGCCGTAACCAATCAGCCCCAGCATTTT. The encoded protein is CASSIRGTGGAVTNQPQHF.

The chain carries TRBV3-1 (or the pseudogene TRBV3-2) and TRBJ1-5; maybe TRBD1 (6 bases). The germline V and J ends were trimmed by 4 bases and 6 bases, with 13 bases remaining between them. This CDR3 is 14 amino acids long. The V gene's germline CDR1 is LGHDT and CDR2 YNNKEL (reference sequence). The CDR3 nucleotides read TGTGCCAGCAGCCCCCACAGGGTAAGTCAGCCCCAGCATTTT. Amino acids: CASSPHRVSQPQHF.

The V gene is TRBV18, the J gene TRBJ1-1, with D possibly being TRBD1 (5 bases). Deletions cut 1 base from V and 3 bases from J, with 12 bases between. Germline CDR1 KGHSH, CDR2 LQKENI. This CDR3 has 15 amino acids. The CDR3: CASSPQSGGDTEAFF. The CDR3 nucleotides are TGTGCCAGCTCACCACAATCGGGGGGGGACACTGAAGCTTTCTTT.

The rearrangement links TRBV19 to TRBJ1-5; no firm D call. CDR3 size: 13 residues. Germline-derived CDR1 and CDR2 are LNHDA and SQIVND (reference sequence). Trimming removed 5 bases at V and 5 bases at J, with 10 bases between. The CDR3 DNA is TGTGCCAGTAGTTCTCAAGCTGATCAGCCCCAGCATTTT. As protein: CASSSQADQPQHF.

The J gene is TRBJ1-2, the V gene TRBV28, with D maybe TRBD1 (6 bases). In germline, CDR1 is MDHEN, CDR2 SYDVKM. This CDR3 comprises 14 residues. With 5 bases removed from V and 4 bases from J, the gap between germline ends came to 14 bases. The CDR3 DNA sequence: TGTGCCAGCAGTCTATCGGGACAACCCTATGGCTACACCTTC. Its protein is CASSLSGQPYGYTF.

This chain uses TRBV7-6 with TRBJ1-3; D is perhaps TRBD1 (5 bases). This CDR3 is built from 17 residues. Germline V lookup: CDR1 SGHVS, CDR2 FNYEAQ. Trimming cost V 5 bases and J 1 base, with 18 bases left between them. The CDR3 is CASSLRGLSGSGNTIYF. CDR3 DNA sequence: TGTGCCAGCAGCCTTCGGGGGTTGAGTGGATCTGGAAACACCATATATTTT.

The V call is TRBV19, the J call TRBJ2-1; 7 bases agree with TRBD2. This CDR3 has 14 residues. V lost 5 bases and J lost 3; bases outside the gene matches: 4. Germline assignment: CDR1 LNHDA and CDR2 SQIVND (reference sequence). The CDR3 region has the DNA TGTGCCAGTAGTCCGAGCGGGGTCTACAATGAGCAGTTCTTC. As protein: CASSPSGVYNEQFF.

The genes are TRBV25-1 and TRBJ1-2; no reliable D call. The germline V gene has CDR1 MGHDK and CDR2 SYGVNS. The CDR3 spans 13 residues. The V gene lost 3 bases and the J gene lost 4 bases, with 9 bases spanning the gap. The CDR3 protein is CASSERGSYGYTF. The CDR3 DNA reads TGTGCCAGCAGTGAGCGGGGTAGCTATGGCTACACCTTC.

The rearrangement links TRBV6-5 to TRBJ2-5; 10 positions match TRBD1. Germline V gene data show CDR1 as MNHEY and CDR2 as SVGAGI. This CDR3 has 15 residues. With V trimmed by 2 bases and J by 4 bases, 4 bases remained unmatched. The CDR3 sequence is CASSYTGTGVETQYF. CDR3 bases: TGTGCCAGCAGTTACACCGGGACAGGGGTAGAGACCCAGTACTTC.

This chain connects TRBV20-1 to TRBJ2-1, with D uncertain. CDR1 DFQATT and CDR2 SNEGSKA come from the germline V gene (reference sequence). V lost 3 bases and J 0 bases, leaving 9 bases between the germline ends. The CDR3 totals 14 residues. The CDR3 here is CSASRQSSYNEQFF. The CDR3 DNA is TGCAGTGCTAGTAGACAAAGCTCCTACAATGAGCAGTTCTTC.

V gene TRBV28 combines with J gene TRBJ1-4; 8 nucleotides agree with TRBD1. This CDR3 contains 16 residues. In germline, CDR1 is MDHEN, CDR2 SYDVKM. Trimming at V came to 5 bases and at J to 4 bases, leaving 9 bases not matched to a gene. Here the CDR3 reads CASSAPGQGNNEKLFF. CDR3 DNA: TGTGCCAGCAGTGCCCCTGGACAGGGTAATAATGAAAAACTGTTTTTT.

This clone showed up just once. The rearrangement uses TRBV27 and TRBJ1-2; TRBD1 matches at 9 bases. The V and J ends lost 4 bases and 6 bases, in that order; junction bases with no gene match: 3. The CDR3 contains 13 residues. Germline V gene data show CDR1 as MNHEY and CDR2 as SMNVEV (reference sequence). The CDR3 sequence is CASSYTGGNGYTF. The DNA of the CDR3 is TGTGCCAGCAGTTATACAGGGGGCAATGGCTACACCTTC.

The rearrangement uses TRBV28 and TRBJ2-3, with 7 positions matching TRBD2. Trimming at V came to 3 bases and at J to 2 bases, leaving 5 bases not matched to a gene. The germline gives CDR1 MDHEN, CDR2 SYDVKM. The CDR3 is made up of 15 amino acids. CDR3 loop: CASSFGAGLTDTQYF. In DNA, the CDR3 is TGTGCCAGCAGTTTCGGAGCGGGGCTCACAGATACGCAGTATTTT.

The chain employs TRBV18 and TRBJ1-3; perhaps TRBD1 as D (5 bases). This CDR3 has 14 residues. Between the trimmed V and J ends, which lost 2 bases and 12 bases, there was a span of 17 bases. CDR1 and CDR2 from the germline V gene are KGHSH and LQKENI. CDR3 sequence: CASSPFEGQGSIYF. The DNA for the CDR3 is TGTGCCAGCTCACCATTTGAAGGTCAGGGCAGCATATATTTT.

The V call is TRBV19, the J call TRBJ2-3; weak D call: TRBD2 (5 bases). Germline CDR1 reads LNHDA; CDR2 reads SQIVND (reference sequence). This CDR3 comprises 16 residues. The V end was cut by 0 bases, the J end by 0 bases, with 10 bases between. This CDR3 is CASSIDLGGSTDTQYF. The CDR3 region has the DNA TGTGCCAGTAGTATAGATCTGGGCGGGAGCACAGATACGCAGTATTTT.

The genes are TRBV2 and TRBJ2-3; 11 bases line up with TRBD1. J gave up 4 bases and V 6 bases, and 3 bases lay outside the gene matches. Germline V lookup: CDR1 SNHLY, CDR2 FYNNEI. The CDR3 runs 14 residues. Here the CDR3 reads CASSRTGGADTQYF. The CDR3 nucleotides read TGTGCCAGCAGCAGGACAGGGGGCGCAGATACGCAGTATTTT.

The chain combines TRBV9 with TRBJ2-2; 8 positions agree with TRBD1. This CDR3 is built from 16 residues. V dropped 1 base and J dropped 5; count of bases not matched to a gene: 7. Germline V gene lookup returns CDR1 SGDLS and CDR2 YYNGEE. The CDR3 DNA sequence: TGTGCCAGCAGCGTACATCGACAGGGGCGTACCGGGGAGCTGTTTTTT. It yields the protein CASSVHRQGRTGELFF.